The 18 T cell receptor beta chains below were found in one sample sequenced in a study of graft-versus-host responses after intestinal transplantation. Only in-frame clones appear in the TCRdb table, and some are missing; sequencing was by immunoSEQ multiplex PCR. The sample lists over 75,000 clones, roughly 86% occurring once. The source material was PBMCs, sampled 255 days after intestinal transplant. All receptors derive from a human patient who received an intestinal transplant, so some T cells may come from the graft donor.

This chain joins TRBV7-9 and TRBJ2-3; D uncertain. CDR1 SEHNR and CDR2 FQNEAQ come from the germline V gene (reference sequence). CDR3 length: 15 residues. Trimming pared 3 bases from V and 1 base from J, leaving 11 bases between. As DNA, the CDR3 is TGTGCCAGCAGCTTTTTCCGCGACCGCACAGATACGCAGTATTTT. This sequence encodes CASSFFRDRTDTQYF. The variable domain in full, with the rest retrieved from reference TRBV7-9 and TRBJ2-3, is DTGVSQNPRHKITKRGQNVTFRCDPISEHNRLYWYRQTLGQGPEFLTYFQNEAQLEKSRLLSDRFSAERPKGSFSTLEIQRTEQGDSAMYLCASSFFRDRTDTQYFGPGTRLTVL.

J is TRBJ1-2 and V is TRBV9; TRBD1 matches at 8 bases. Germline V gene data show CDR1 as SGDLS and CDR2 as YYNGEE. V shed 3 bases and J 5 bases; nucleotides not matched to a gene: 0. The CDR3 has 12 amino acids. CDR3 sequence reads: CASSGQGYGYTF. In nucleotides, the CDR3 is TGTGCCAGCAGCGGACAGGGGTATGGCTACACCTTC.

The chain uses TRBV5-1 and TRBJ2-1, with 10 positions matching TRBD1. CDR1 SGHRS and CDR2 YFSETQ come from the germline V gene. The CDR3 is made up of 15 amino acids. The V segment lost 3 bases and the J segment 4 bases; nucleotides outside the gene matches: 4. CDR3 sequence reads: CASSSGTGEYNEQFF. The CDR3 DNA follows: TGCGCCAGCAGCTCCGGGACAGGGGAGTACAATGAGCAGTTCTTC.

This sequence joins TRBV6-1 and TRBJ1-6; D is unresolved. The CDR3 has 11 residues. The ends were cut back, 4 bases at V and 15 bases at J, with 10 bases in the middle. Germline CDR1 MNHNS, CDR2 SASEGT. This CDR3 is CASSVERLLHF. CDR3 nucleotide sequence: TGTGCCAGCAGTGTGGAGAGACTCCTCCACTTT.

The chain has TRBV6-5 and TRBJ1-2, with 8 positions matching TRBD1. The CDR3 length is 15 residues. V lost 8 bases to trimming and J lost 3 bases; unmatched junction nucleotides: 11. Germline V gene lookup returns CDR1 MNHEY and CDR2 SVGAGI. The DNA for the CDR3 is TGTGCCAGCCATAAGGGTGGACAGGGACACTATGGCTACACCTTC. This codes for CASHKGGQGHYGYTF.

The V gene is TRBV19, the J gene TRBJ2-7; D uncertain. Germline assignment: CDR1 LNHDA and CDR2 SQIVND (reference sequence). V gave up 1 base and J gave up 6 bases, with 19 bases separating them. The length of the CDR3 is 16 residues. CDR3: CASSIAPRPGDGEQYF. Written as DNA, the CDR3 is TGTGCCAGTAGTATAGCCCCTAGGCCTGGTGATGGCGAGCAGTACTTC.

This rearrangement joins TRBV2 to TRBJ1-2, with 9 bases that match TRBD1. Germline lookup yields CDR1 SNHLY and CDR2 FYNNEI. This CDR3 is built from 12 residues. Losses at the gene ends were 6 bases for V and 5 bases for J; bases not matched to a gene: 1. The CDR3 loop reads CASRDRGYGYTF. Here the CDR3 DNA reads TGTGCCAGCAGGGACAGGGGTTATGGCTACACCTTC. The full variable domain, rest sourced from reference TRBV2 and TRBJ1-2, is EPEVTQTPSHQVTQMGQEVILRCVPISNHLYFYWYRQILGQKVEFLVSFYNNEISEKSEIFDDQFSVERPDGSNFTLKIRSTKLEDSAMYFCASRDRGYGYTFGSGTRLTVV.

This clone was seen a few times. The rearrangement uses TRBV15 and TRBJ2-2, with TRBD2 matching over 11 bases. Unmatched junction bases numbered 5, after V lost 1 base and J lost 4 bases. The CDR3 length is 17 residues. Germline V gene lookup returns CDR1 LNHNV and CDR2 YYDKDF (reference sequence). CDR3 nucleotides: TGTGCCACCAGCAGAGTAGGGACTAGCGGTTCCACCGGGGAGCTGTTTTTT. This sequence encodes CATSRVGTSGSTGELFF.

The chain combines TRBV2 with TRBJ2-5, with 10 bases fitting TRBD2. J lost 5 bases, V lost 6 bases, and 12 bases had no gene match. The CDR3 contains 16 residues. Germline V lookup: CDR1 SNHLY, CDR2 FYNNEI. The CDR3 nucleotides read TGTGCCAGCAGCGCTACTAGCGGGAATAGGTCGGAGACCCAGTACTTC. Translated: CASSATSGNRSETQYF. The entire variable domain, with the rest obtained from reference TRBV2 and TRBJ2-5, is as follows: EPEVTQTPSHQVTQMGQEVILRCVPISNHLYFYWYRQILGQKVEFLVSFYNNEISEKSEIFDDQFSVERPDGSNFTLKIRSTKLEDSAMYFCASSATSGNRSETQYFGPGTRLLVL.

This rearrangement joins TRBV7-9 to TRBJ1-1, with unresolved D. Trimming took 1 base from V and 3 from J, leaving 6 bases between them. The CDR3 contains 13 residues. CDR1 is SEHNR and CDR2 is FQNEAQ in the germline V gene (reference sequence). The CDR3 region is CASSLGGHTEAFF. CDR3 coding DNA: TGTGCCAGCAGCTTAGGGGGTCACACTGAAGCTTTCTTT.

This chain links TRBV6-6 with TRBJ1-1; unclear D gene. The germline V gene has CDR1 MNHNY and CDR2 SVGAGI (reference sequence). V lost 0 bases, J lost 1 base, and 6 bases lay in between. The CDR3 runs to 14 residues. The CDR3 DNA follows: TGTGCCAGCAGTTACTCTGAGGGGAACACTGAAGCTTTCTTT. It specifies CASSYSEGNTEAFF.

The V gene is TRBV29-1, the J gene TRBJ1-2; D remains unclear. V gave up 3 bases and J gave up 0 bases, with 2 bases separating them. Germline V lookup: CDR1 SQVTM, CDR2 ANQGSEA. This CDR3 spans 11 amino acids. The chain's CDR3 is CSVDTNYGYTF. CDR3 coding DNA: TGCAGCGTTGACACTAACTATGGCTACACCTTC.

V usage is TRBV7-8 and J usage is TRBJ2-7, with 10 bases identical to TRBD2. V trimming: 5 bases; J trimming: 2 bases; junction bases outside the gene matches: 6. Germline V gene lookup returns CDR1 SGHVS and CDR2 FQNEAQ. The CDR3 has 15 residues. CDR3 bases: TGTGCCAGCAGCCCTCGGACTAGCGGCCCCTACGAGCAGTACTTC. Translation: CASSPRTSGPYEQYF.

The chain combines TRBV4-2 with TRBJ2-1; TRBD2 matches at 12 bases. CDR1 and CDR2 (germline): LGHNA, YNFKEQ. With V trimmed by 2 bases and J by 8 bases, 10 bases remained unmatched. The CDR3 runs to 17 residues. This chain's CDR3 is CASSQRASGGAVDEQFF. The CDR3 coding sequence is TGTGCCAGCAGCCAACGGGCTAGCGGGGGGGCAGTCGATGAGCAGTTCTTC.

The chain recombines TRBV5-1 with TRBJ1-3; D not certain. This CDR3 has 14 amino acids. Germline V gene sequence: CDR1 SGHRS, CDR2 YFSETQ. V was cut by 3 bases and J by 0 bases, with 7 bases left in between. This chain's CDR3 is CASSYGASGNTIYF. CDR3 bases: TGCGCCAGCAGCTACGGTGCCTCTGGAAACACCATATATTTT.

This clone was observed a few times. The rearrangement joins TRBV6-5 to TRBJ1-2, with D possibly TRBD1 on 5 matching bases. The germline V and J ends were trimmed by 5 bases and 6 bases, with 16 bases remaining between them. Germline lookup yields CDR1 MNHEY and CDR2 SVGAGI. This CDR3 is 14 amino acids long. The CDR3 nucleotides read TGTGCCAGCAGTGAACTTAGGGGCGCCGATGGCTACACCTTC. It encodes CASSELRGADGYTF.

The genes are TRBV4-2 and TRBJ1-1; the D gene is possibly TRBD1 (6 bases). Trimming cost V 3 bases and J 6 bases, with 11 bases left between them. The CDR3 extends over 13 amino acids. The germline CDR1 and CDR2 sequences are LGHNA and YNFKEQ. The CDR3 is CASSQGAGSEAFF. The CDR3 DNA reads as TGTGCCAGCAGCCAGGGGGCAGGGTCTGAAGCTTTCTTT.

By share of the sample, this clone is medium-sized. This chain joins TRBV4-1 and TRBJ2-5, with 8 bases fitting TRBD1. The ends lost 4 bases at V and 2 bases at J; junction bases unmatched: 9. The CDR3 contains 16 residues. The germline V gene encodes CDR1 MGHRA and CDR2 YSYEKL. CDR3 sequence: CASSPGGSPRQETQYF. CDR3 DNA: TGCGCCAGCAGCCCAGGGGGCAGCCCGAGGCAAGAGACCCAGTACTTC.